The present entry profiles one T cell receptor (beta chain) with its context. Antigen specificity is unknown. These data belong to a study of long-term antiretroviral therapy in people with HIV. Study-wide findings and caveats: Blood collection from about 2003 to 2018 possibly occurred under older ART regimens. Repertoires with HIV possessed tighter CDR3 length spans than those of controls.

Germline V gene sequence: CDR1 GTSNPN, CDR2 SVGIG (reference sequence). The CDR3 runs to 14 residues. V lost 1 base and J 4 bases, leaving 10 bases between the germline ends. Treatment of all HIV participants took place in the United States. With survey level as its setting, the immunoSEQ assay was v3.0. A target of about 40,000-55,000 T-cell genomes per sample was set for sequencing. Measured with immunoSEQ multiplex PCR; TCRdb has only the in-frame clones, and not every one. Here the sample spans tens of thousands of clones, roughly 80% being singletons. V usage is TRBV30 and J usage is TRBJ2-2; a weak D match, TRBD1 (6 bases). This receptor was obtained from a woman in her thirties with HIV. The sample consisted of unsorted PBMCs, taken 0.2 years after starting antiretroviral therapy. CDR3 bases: TGTGCCTGGAGTGCCCAGGGGTTCACCGGGGAGCTGTTTTTT. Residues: CAWSAQGFTGELFF.